These 25 T cell receptor beta chains originate from one sample sequenced in a study of blood T cell repertoires in COVID-19. Only in-frame clones appear in the TCRdb table, and some are missing; sequencing was by immunoSEQ multiplex PCR. The sample carries roughly 84,000 clones, 85% recorded once. Source material: peripheral blood. The receptor set was obtained from a man aged 80 or over with active or convalescent COVID-19.

The genes are TRBV7-2 and TRBJ2-2, with 7 bases fitting TRBD1. The CDR3 has 15 amino acids. V shed 5 bases and J 5 bases; nucleotides not matched to a gene: 8. Germline CDR1 is SGHTA and CDR2 is FQGNSA. This chain's CDR3 is CASSHRQGGTGELFF. The CDR3 region has the DNA TGTGCCAGCAGCCATCGACAGGGCGGGACCGGGGAGCTGTTTTTT.

V and J are TRBV7-9 and TRBJ2-4, with TRBD2 identical over 8 bases. In germline, CDR1 is SEHNR, CDR2 FQNEAQ (reference sequence). This CDR3 is 12 amino acids long. The ends lost 5 bases at V and 9 bases at J; junction bases unmatched: 3. Here the CDR3 DNA reads TGTGCCAGCAGCCAACGGGGGGGCATTCAGTACTTC. Its protein product is CASSQRGGIQYF.

J is TRBJ1-5 and V is TRBV2; the match to TRBD1 covers 8 bases. The V segment lost 6 bases and the J segment 5 bases; nucleotides outside the gene matches: 9. The CDR3 runs 15 residues. Germline lookup yields CDR1 SNHLY and CDR2 FYNNEI. CDR3 sequence: CASRSDRGLDQPQHF. The DNA of the CDR3 is TGTGCCAGCAGGAGCGACAGGGGTCTGGATCAGCCCCAGCATTTT. Full variable domain (outside the CDR3, taken from reference TRBV2 and TRBJ1-5): EPEVTQTPSHQVTQMGQEVILRCVPISNHLYFYWYRQILGQKVEFLVSFYNNEISEKSEIFDDQFSVERPDGSNFTLKIRSTKLEDSAMYFCASRSDRGLDQPQHFGDGTRLSIL.

The chain uses TRBV18 and TRBJ1-1; D not resolved. The CDR3 consists of 14 residues. V was trimmed by 9 bases and J by 0 bases, leaving 14 bases between them. Germline-derived CDR1 and CDR2 are KGHSH and LQKENI. The CDR3 sequence is CASFPGSMNTEAFF. The CDR3 DNA follows: TGTGCCAGTTTCCCCGGGTCGATGAACACTGAAGCTTTCTTT.

V and J are TRBV19 and TRBJ1-5; TRBD1 matches 11 bases. From germline, CDR1 is LNHDA and CDR2 SQIVND (reference sequence). Trimming at V came to 5 bases and at J to 5 bases, leaving 5 bases not matched to a gene. This CDR3 region has 15 residues. In DNA, the CDR3 is TGTGCCAGTAGTGGAGGGACAGGGGGGTATCAGCCCCAGCATTTT. Protein sequence: CASSGGTGGYQPQHF. Combining the CDR3 with reference TRBV19 and TRBJ1-5 gives the whole variable domain DGGITQSPKYLFRKEGQNVTLSCEQNLNHDAMYWYRQDPGQGLRLIYYSQIVNDFQKGDIAEGYSVSREKKESFPLTVTSAQKNPTAFYLCASSGGTGGYQPQHFGDGTRLSIL.

The V call is TRBV28, the J call TRBJ1-2; no definite D call. The germline CDR1 and CDR2 sequences are MDHEN and SYDVKM. The V end lost 5 bases, the J end lost 0 bases, and 19 bases lay between the germline ends. The CDR3 has 17 amino acids. The CDR3 DNA reads as TGTGCCAGCAGTCCGGGAAGGAGGGTGCCTCCTAACTATGGCTACACCTTC. This translates into CASSPGRRVPPNYGYTF.

The chain combines TRBV6-1 with TRBJ1-1, with a possible D match to TRBD1 (5 bases). The CDR3 length is 13 residues. CDR1 and CDR2 (germline): MNHNS, SASEGT. Deletions cut 3 bases from V and 4 bases from J, with 9 bases between. The CDR3: CASSDRVGTEAFF. Here the CDR3 DNA reads TGTGCCAGCAGTGACAGGGTCGGCACTGAAGCTTTCTTT.

The chain combines TRBV7-2 with TRBJ1-5, with TRBD1 matching over 7 bases. Losses at the gene ends were 5 bases for V and 1 base for J; bases not matched to a gene: 5. CDR3 length: 15 residues. The germline gives CDR1 SGHTA, CDR2 FQGNSA. The CDR3 loop is CASSPTTGSNQPQHF. CDR3 in DNA: TGTGCCAGCAGCCCAACGACAGGGAGCAATCAGCCCCAGCATTTT.

This clone came up once. The rearrangement joins TRBV28 to TRBJ1-5; TRBD1 is a possible D gene (6 bases). The V gene lost 3 bases and the J gene lost 7 bases, with 13 bases spanning the gap. Germline CDR1 and CDR2: MDHEN and SYDVKM. The CDR3 has 14 residues. Here the CDR3 reads CASSFAGAMQPQHF. CDR3 bases: TGTGCCAGCAGTTTTGCAGGGGCGATGCAGCCCCAGCATTTT.

This clone is a singleton in its sample. This chain joins TRBV11-3 and TRBJ2-1; TRBD2 matches 11 bases. The V gene end was trimmed by 5 bases and the J gene end by 7 bases; junction bases not matched to a gene: 7. This CDR3 has 15 amino acids. Per the germline V gene, CDR1 is SGHNT and CDR2 is YENEEA. DNA of the CDR3: TGTGCCAGCAGCCCCACGAGACTAGCGGGAAATGAGCAGTTCTTC. Encoded protein: CASSPTRLAGNEQFF.

This rearrangement joins TRBV5-4 to TRBJ2-2, with TRBD2 matching 7 bases. J lost 1 base, V lost 0 bases, and 0 bases had no gene match. CDR3 length: 15 amino acids. Germline loops: CDR1 SGHNT, CDR2 YYREEE (reference sequence). CDR3 DNA: TGTGCCAGCAGCTTGGCGGGAGGGAACACCGGGGAGCTGTTTTTT. Its protein product is CASSLAGGNTGELFF. The complete variable domain, with remaining parts taken from reference TRBV5-4 and TRBJ2-2, reads ETGVTQSPTHLIKTRGQQVTLRCSSQSGHNTVSWYQQALGQGPQFIFQYYREEENGRGNFPPRFSGLQFPNYSSELNVNALELDDSALYLCASSLAGGNTGELFFGEGSRLTVL.

This rearrangement joins TRBV6-1 to TRBJ1-5; D is perhaps TRBD1 (5 bases). V was clipped by 2 bases and J by 0 bases, with 8 bases between them. The germline V gene has CDR1 MNHNS and CDR2 SASEGT. There are 15 residues in the CDR3. CDR3 region: CASSERGGSNQPQHF. CDR3 nucleotides: TGTGCCAGCAGTGAACGCGGGGGTAGCAATCAGCCCCAGCATTTT.

This rearrangement joins TRBV28 to TRBJ2-3, with D maybe TRBD1 (5 bases). The germline gives CDR1 MDHEN, CDR2 SYDVKM. The germline V and J ends were trimmed by 10 bases and 9 bases, with 20 bases remaining between them. This CDR3 region has 13 residues. CDR3 in amino acids: CATLGIGAVTQYF. CDR3 in DNA: TGTGCCACTCTCGGCATTGGGGCAGTCACGCAGTATTTT.

The chain recombines TRBV12-3 or TRBV12-4 with TRBJ2-2; D unresolved. This CDR3 is 13 amino acids long. Trimming cost V 4 bases and J 8 bases, with 11 bases left between them. The CDR3 DNA follows: TGTGCCAGCAGTTGGGCTGCCGTGGGGGAGCTGTTTTTT. It encodes CASSWAAVGELFF.

The chain's CDR3 is CASSLTLAGSEQFF. For the CDR3, the DNA is TGTGCCAGCAGCTTAACTCTAGCGGGATCTGAGCAGTTCTTC. The rearrangement uses TRBV7-3 and TRBJ2-1, with 9 bases that match TRBD2. J was trimmed by 9 bases and V by 0 bases; bases with no gene match: 3. The CDR3 is 14 residues long. Germline assignment: CDR1 SGHTA and CDR2 FQGTGA. Full variable domain (rest looked up from reference TRBV7-3 and TRBJ2-1): GAGVSQTPSNKVTEKGKYVELRCDPISGHTALYWYRQSLGQGPEFLIYFQGTGAADDSGLPNDRFFAVRPEGSVSTLKIQRTERGDSAVYLCASSLTLAGSEQFFGPGTRLTVL.

This chain uses TRBV11-2 with TRBJ2-3, with D perhaps matching TRBD1 (5 bases). The germline V gene has CDR1 SGHAT and CDR2 FQNNGV. The CDR3 sequence is 14 residues long. Trimming left V 3 bases short and J 9 bases short, with 16 bases between. The CDR3: CASSLVQGLGTQYF. The CDR3 DNA follows: TGTGCCAGCAGCTTGGTTCAGGGTCTAGGCACGCAGTATTTT.

The chain employs TRBV7-9 and TRBJ1-2, with a weak D call TRBD1 (6 bases). The CDR3 sequence is 12 residues long. V dropped 5 bases and J dropped 8 bases, with 12 bases sitting between them. Germline V gene sequence: CDR1 SEHNR, CDR2 FQNEAQ (reference sequence). CDR3 amino acids: CASSVQGGGYTF. CDR3 in DNA: TGTGCCAGCAGCGTACAGGGTGGAGGCTACACCTTC.

The chain uses TRBV6-5 and TRBJ1-5; 9 positions agree with TRBD1. CDR3 length: 15 residues. V lost 6 bases and J lost 4; bases outside the gene matches: 7. The V gene's germline CDR1 is MNHEY and CDR2 SVGAGI. CDR3 region: CASRPGTGWNQPQHF. CDR3 coding DNA: TGTGCCAGCAGACCAGGGACAGGGTGGAATCAGCCCCAGCATTTT.

CDR3 nucleotide sequence: TGTGCCAGCAGCCGGGGACAGGGGGCGACGGGGGAGCTGTTTTTT. Translating it yields CASSRGQGATGELFF. This chain joins TRBV3-1 (or the pseudogene TRBV3-2) and TRBJ2-2; 12 bases align to TRBD1. The CDR3 has 15 amino acids. In germline, CDR1 is LGHDT, CDR2 YNNKEL (reference sequence). The V and J ends lost 4 bases and 8 bases, in that order; junction bases with no gene match: 5.

The count of this clone is one. The genes are TRBV9 and TRBJ2-1, with 8 bases identical to TRBD2. J lost 6 bases, V lost 3 bases, and 8 bases had no gene match. The length of the CDR3 is 15 residues. Per the germline V gene, CDR1 is SGDLS and CDR2 is YYNGEE. CDR3 bases: TGTGCCAGCAGCGCCGAGCGGGAGTGGGTCAATGAGCAGTTCTTC. Amino acid sequence: CASSAEREWVNEQFF. The variable domain in full, with the rest retrieved from reference TRBV9 and TRBJ2-1, is DSGVTQTPKHLITATGQRVTLRCSPRSGDLSVYWYQQSLDQGLQFLIQYYNGEERAKGNILERFSAQQFPDLHSELNLSSLELGDSALYFCASSAEREWVNEQFFGPGTRLTVL.

The chain has TRBV9 and TRBJ2-3, with D tentatively TRBD2 (7 bases). CDR1 and CDR2 from the germline V gene are SGDLS and YYNGEE. The CDR3 loop spans 18 amino acids. Trimming pared 0 bases from V and 4 bases from J, leaving 21 bases between. The CDR3 loop reads CASSVVPTQGGGADTQYF. CDR3 coding DNA: TGTGCCAGCAGCGTAGTCCCCACTCAAGGGGGGGGAGCAGATACGCAGTATTTT.

The CDR3 spells CASSLGSSYNEQFF. The CDR3 coding sequence is TGTGCCAGCAGCTTAGGGAGCTCCTACAATGAGCAGTTCTTC. The chain carries TRBV11-2 and TRBJ2-1; D unresolved. The CDR3 runs to 14 residues. CDR1 and CDR2 (germline): SGHAT, FQNNGV. The germline V and J ends were trimmed by 1 base and 0 bases, with 4 bases remaining between them. The whole variable domain, filled in from reference TRBV11-2 and TRBJ2-1, reads EAGVAQSPRYKIIEKRQSVAFWCNPISGHATLYWYQQILGQGPKLLIQFQNNGVVDDSQLPKDRFSAERLKGVDSTLKIQPAKLEDSAVYLCASSLGSSYNEQFFGPGTRLTVL.

This chain links TRBV19 with TRBJ2-1; TRBD2 matches 7 bases. Germline CDR1 is LNHDA and CDR2 is SQIVND (reference sequence). The CDR3 length is 13 residues. The V segment lost 7 bases and the J segment 5 bases; nucleotides outside the gene matches: 5. This CDR3 is CASKWGGNNEQFF. The DNA for the CDR3 is TGTGCCAGTAAATGGGGGGGAAACAATGAGCAGTTCTTC.

This chain joins TRBV5-1 and TRBJ1-4; D is possibly TRBD1 (5 bases). Trimming shortened V by 4 bases and J by 5 bases, and 12 bases separated the two germline ends. From germline, CDR1 is SGHRS and CDR2 YFSETQ. The CDR3 sequence is 14 residues long. CDR3 sequence (DNA): TGCGCCAGCAGCCTCGGCAGGACAAATGAAAAACTGTTTTTT. Translating it yields CASSLGRTNEKLFF.

The chain joins TRBV5-6 to TRBJ1-1; D ambiguous. There are 9 residues in the CDR3. Germline CDR1 and CDR2: SGHDT and YYEEEE. V shed 2 bases and J shed 10 bases, with 3 bases lying between them. The CDR3 region has the DNA TGTGCCAGCAGCTTTATAGCTTTCTTT. This encodes CASSFIAFF. The whole variable domain, remainder taken from reference TRBV5-6 and TRBJ1-1, is DAGVTQSPTHLIKTRGQQVTLRCSPKSGHDTVSWYQQALGQGPQFIFQYYEEEERQRGNFPDRFSGHQFPNYSSELNVNALLLGDSALYLCASSFIAFFGQGTRLTVV.